A single sample gave rise to the 22 T cell receptor beta chains below, sequenced in a study of beta chain features in type 1 diabetes. Sequenced material consisted of expressed TCRB transcripts (all of the isolated RNA was reverse transcribed). Generated by immunoSEQ multiplex PCR, the TCRdb table keeps only in-frame clones and is missing some. The sample contains approximately 250,000 clones, 7.5% to 10% of which appear only once. Source material: naive CD4+ T cells from blood. These receptor sequences come from a woman aged 18-29 years in good health.

This clone has ten or more counts. The rearrangement uses TRBV11-2 and TRBJ1-2; D is unresolved. Deletions cut 1 base from V and 8 bases from J, with 8 bases between. This CDR3 spans 12 amino acids. The germline CDR1 and CDR2 sequences are SGHAT and FQNNGV. Here the CDR3 reads CASSLVPLGYTF. CDR3 bases: TGTGCCAGCAGCTTAGTTCCCTTGGGCTACACCTTC.

The chain combines TRBV7-2 with TRBJ2-7; D remains unclear. Trimming removed 1 base at V and 0 bases at J, with 7 bases between. The CDR3 is made up of 14 amino acids. The germline V gene has CDR1 SGHTA and CDR2 FQGNSA. The CDR3 bases are TGTGCCAGCAGCTTAGAGGCAGGCTCCTACGAGCAGTACTTC. This encodes CASSLEAGSYEQYF.

This chain connects TRBV10-3 to TRBJ2-1, with 9 bases that match TRBD1. The V gene end was trimmed by 0 bases and the J gene end by 10 bases; junction bases not matched to a gene: 7. Per the germline V gene, CDR1 is ENHRY and CDR2 is SYGVKD. CDR3 length: 15 amino acids. The CDR3: CAISESGLTGGEQFF. CDR3 coding DNA: TGTGCCATCAGTGAGTCCGGTTTGACAGGGGGAGAGCAGTTCTTC.

This chain uses TRBV21-1 with TRBJ1-6. TRBV21-1 is a recognized pseudogene. CDR3 length: 20 residues. Written as DNA, the CDR3 is TGTGCCAGCAGCAAACCGGTCTTGGTGGACGGGAAGCGGGTAGTTTCACCCCTCCACTTT. Its protein is CASSKPVLVDGKRVVSPLHF.

This clone turned up a few times. J is TRBJ1-2 and V is TRBV29-1; TRBD1 aligns across 7 bases. V was clipped by 4 bases and J by 6 bases; unmatched bases: 5. Germline V gives CDR1 SQVTM, CDR2 ANQGSEA. This CDR3 has 12 residues. CDR3 sequence (DNA): TGCAGCGTTGGCCCTACAGGGGATGGCTACACCTTC. Its translation: CSVGPTGDGYTF.

This clone has just a few counts. The V gene is TRBV6-1, the J gene TRBJ1-1, with D hard to call. V lost 3 bases to trimming and J lost 12 bases, with 11 bases between them. The CDR3 runs 11 residues. The germline gives CDR1 MNHNS, CDR2 SASEGT. The CDR3 nucleotides are TGTGCCAGCAGTGACCGTGTGAGGACTTTCTTT. Its protein product is CASSDRVRTFF.

This sequence joins TRBV7-9 and TRBJ1-2, with a tentative D call TRBD1 (5 bases). The CDR3 has 13 amino acids. V was clipped by 1 base and J by 8 bases, with 11 bases between them. The germline CDR1 and CDR2 sequences are SEHNR and FQNEAQ (reference sequence). As DNA, the CDR3 is TGTGCCAGCAGCTTAGTGAAAGGGGAAGGCTACACCTTC. This encodes CASSLVKGEGYTF.

This clone was recorded a few times. The chain links TRBV7-2 to TRBJ2-6; 8 bases map to TRBD1. Germline V gene sequence: CDR1 SGHTA, CDR2 FQGNSA. This CDR3 comprises 18 residues. With 5 bases clipped from V and 1 base from J, the junction kept 10 bases outside the gene matches. The CDR3 nucleotides read TGTGCCAGCAGCAAAGACAGGGGCGCGTTATCTGGGGCCAACGTCCTGACTTTC. It yields the protein CASSKDRGALSGANVLTF.

This clone has just a few counts. The V gene is TRBV7-3, the J gene TRBJ2-5; 16 bases fit TRBD2. This CDR3 comprises 16 residues. The V gene's germline CDR1 is SGHTA and CDR2 FQGTGA. The V gene end was trimmed by 4 bases and the J gene end by 2 bases; junction bases not matched to a gene: 1. CDR3: CASSSGLAGGQETQYF. As DNA, the CDR3 is TGTGCCAGCAGCTCGGGACTAGCGGGGGGGCAAGAGACCCAGTACTTC.

This clone turned up a few times. The genes are TRBV12-5 and TRBJ1-2, with 8 bases fitting TRBD1. Germline V gives CDR1 LGHNT, CDR2 FRNRAP. This CDR3 region has 16 residues. The trim removed 0 bases at V and 8 bases at J, leaving 11 bases unmatched. CDR3 DNA: TGTGCTAGTGGTTTGGTAAAGGGACAGGCCTTCGGGGGCTACACCTTC. It translates to CASGLVKGQAFGGYTF. The whole variable domain, remainder taken from reference TRBV12-5 and TRBJ1-2, is DARVTQTPRHKVTEMGQEVTMRCQPILGHNTVFWYRQTMMQGLELLAYFRNRAPLDDSGMPKDRFSAEMPDATLATLKIQPSEPRDSAVYFCASGLVKGQAFGGYTFGSGTRLTVV.

V usage is TRBV19 and J usage is TRBJ1-1; the D is unclear. Between the trimmed V and J ends, which lost 8 bases and 5 bases, there was a span of 21 bases. This CDR3 has 15 residues. CDR1 and CDR2 (germline): LNHDA, SQIVND (reference sequence). The CDR3 spells CASGRERGSGTEAFF. The CDR3 DNA reads as TGTGCCAGTGGCCGAGAACGGGGTTCGGGGACTGAAGCTTTCTTT.

In this sample, this clone turned up a few times. V is TRBV7-2 and J is TRBJ1-2; D possibly corresponds to TRBD1 (6 bases). Germline V gives CDR1 SGHTA, CDR2 FQGNSA. CDR3 length: 14 amino acids. The ends were cut back, 4 bases at V and 0 bases at J, with 9 bases in the middle. CDR3 amino acids: CASSWGRANYGYTF. The CDR3 DNA reads TGTGCCAGCAGCTGGGGGCGAGCTAACTATGGCTACACCTTC.

The chain employs TRBV5-1 and TRBJ2-7; tentatively, D is TRBD1 (6 bases). This CDR3 comprises 18 residues. CDR1 and CDR2 from the germline V gene are SGHRS and YFSETQ. V gave up 0 bases and J gave up 3 bases, with 22 bases separating them. Here the CDR3 reads CASSLDPARGDMGYEQYF. The CDR3 DNA is TGCGCCAGCAGCTTGGATCCTGCCCGAGGGGACATGGGCTACGAGCAGTACTTC.

Only a few counts were recorded for this clone. The rearrangement joins TRBV5-1 to TRBJ1-6, with D uncertain. V lost 1 base, J lost 6 bases, and 11 bases lay in between. Germline V gene lookup returns CDR1 SGHRS and CDR2 YFSETQ. The CDR3 totals 15 residues. CDR3 nucleotide sequence: TGCGCCAGCAGCTTGAGGACCGCGGGTAATTCACCCCTCCACTTT. Translating gives CASSLRTAGNSPLHF.

This clone came up a few times. V gene TRBV4-2 combines with J gene TRBJ1-1, with TRBD1 matching over 7 bases. This CDR3 has 16 residues. Germline CDR1 is LGHNA and CDR2 is YNFKEQ. V gave up 0 bases and J gave up 4 bases; unmatched junction bases: 8. CDR3 nucleotides: TGTGCCAGCAGCCAAGATCAGGACAGGATACCCACTGAAGCTTTCTTT. This translates into CASSQDQDRIPTEAFF.

The chain is built from TRBV5-1 and TRBJ1-3; 7 bases line up with TRBD1. CDR3 length: 16 residues. Germline-derived CDR1 and CDR2 are SGHRS and YFSETQ. V was clipped by 4 bases and J by 4 bases; unmatched bases: 11. CDR3 coding DNA: TGCGCCAGCAGCGGTTCCGACAGGGCCTACGGAAACACCATATATTTT. Encoded protein: CASSGSDRAYGNTIYF.

The rearrangement links TRBV19 to TRBJ2-6; a possible D gene is TRBD2 (5 bases). V lost 5 bases to trimming and J lost 0 bases, with 17 bases between them. CDR1 is LNHDA and CDR2 is SQIVND in the germline V gene (reference sequence). The CDR3 totals 18 residues. The CDR3 DNA reads as TGTGCCAGTAGTGCAGGAGGCAGCGCCGTCTCTGGGGCCAACGTCCTGACTTTC. It encodes CASSAGGSAVSGANVLTF.

This chain links TRBV5-1 with TRBJ2-1; D gene uncertain. Germline loops: CDR1 SGHRS, CDR2 YFSETQ. Deletions cut 5 bases from V and 0 bases from J, with 12 bases between. The CDR3 length is 15 residues. In DNA, the CDR3 is TGCGCCAGCAGGCCGTCTAGAAGCTCCTACAATGAGCAGTTCTTC. Protein: CASRPSRSSYNEQFF. Together with reference TRBV5-1 and TRBJ2-1, the CDR3 gives the full variable domain: KAGVTQTPRYLIKTRGQQVTLSCSPISGHRSVSWYQQTPGQGLQFLFEYFSETQRNKGNFPGRFSGRQFSNSRSEMNVSTLELGDSALYLCASRPSRSSYNEQFFGPGTRLTVL.

This clone was seen only a few times. The J gene is TRBJ1-2, the V gene TRBV29-1; perhaps TRBD1 as D (5 bases). Between the trimmed V and J ends, which lost 7 bases and 2 bases, there was a span of 17 bases. Per the germline V gene, CDR1 is SQVTM and CDR2 is ANQGSEA. The CDR3 contains 14 residues. CDR3 sequence reads: CSAGAGQTNYGYTF. The CDR3 bases are TGCAGCGCCGGGGCGGGGCAGACGAACTATGGCTACACCTTC. Full variable domain (outside the CDR3, taken from reference TRBV29-1 and TRBJ1-2): SAVISQKPSRDICQRGTSLTIQCQVDSQVTMMFWYRQQPGQSLTLIATANQGSEATYESGFVIDKFPISRPNLTFSTLTVSNMSPEDSSIYLCSAGAGQTNYGYTFGSGTRLTVV.

Only a few counts were recorded for this clone. The genes are TRBV28 and TRBJ1-1; D is undetermined. V was clipped by 3 bases and J by 4 bases, with 12 bases between them. Germline V gene sequence: CDR1 MDHEN, CDR2 SYDVKM. This CDR3 is 14 amino acids long. As DNA, the CDR3 is TGTGCCAGCAGTTTGGGGAGGGTAGGCACTGAAGCTTTCTTT. Its protein product is CASSLGRVGTEAFF.

This clone was observed a few times. V usage is TRBV2 and J usage is TRBJ1-5, with TRBD1 identical over 10 bases. V shed 1 base, J shed 4 bases, and the junction held 1 base outside the gene matches. Germline CDR1 SNHLY, CDR2 FYNNEI. This CDR3 is 15 amino acids long. The CDR3 loop is CASSEGGQGNQPQHF. The CDR3 DNA is TGTGCCAGCAGTGAAGGGGGACAGGGGAATCAGCCCCAGCATTTT.

This clone showed up just a few times. This chain's CDR3 is CAISAGQRGTVEAFF. DNA of the CDR3: TGTGCCATCAGTGCAGGACAGCGCGGAACAGTAGAAGCTTTCTTT. The chain employs TRBV10-3 and TRBJ1-1; tentatively, D is TRBD1 (6 bases). Germline-derived CDR1 and CDR2 are ENHRY and SYGVKD. The germline V and J ends were trimmed by 4 bases and 8 bases, with 20 bases remaining between them. The CDR3 is 15 residues long.